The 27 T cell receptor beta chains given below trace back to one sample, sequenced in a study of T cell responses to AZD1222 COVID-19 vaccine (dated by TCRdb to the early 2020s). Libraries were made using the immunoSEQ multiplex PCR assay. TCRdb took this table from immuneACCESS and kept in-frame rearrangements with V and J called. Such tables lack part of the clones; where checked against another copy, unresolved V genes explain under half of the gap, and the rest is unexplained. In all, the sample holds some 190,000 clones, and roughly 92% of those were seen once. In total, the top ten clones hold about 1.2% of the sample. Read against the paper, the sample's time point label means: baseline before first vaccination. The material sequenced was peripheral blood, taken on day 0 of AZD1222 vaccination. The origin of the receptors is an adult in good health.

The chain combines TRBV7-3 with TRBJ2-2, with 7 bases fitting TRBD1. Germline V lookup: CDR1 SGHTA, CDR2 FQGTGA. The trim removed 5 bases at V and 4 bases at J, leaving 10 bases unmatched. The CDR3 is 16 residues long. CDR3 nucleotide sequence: TGTGCCAGCAGCCATTCAAACAGGGGACGCACCGGGGAGCTGTTTTTT. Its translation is CASSHSNRGRTGELFF.

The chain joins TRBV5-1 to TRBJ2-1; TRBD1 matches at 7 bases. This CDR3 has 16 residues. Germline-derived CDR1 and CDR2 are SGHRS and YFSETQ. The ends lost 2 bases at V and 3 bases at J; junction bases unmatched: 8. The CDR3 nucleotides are TGCGCCAGCAGCTTCTTCCGGGACAGCAACTACAATGAGCAGTTCTTC. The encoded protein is CASSFFRDSNYNEQFF.

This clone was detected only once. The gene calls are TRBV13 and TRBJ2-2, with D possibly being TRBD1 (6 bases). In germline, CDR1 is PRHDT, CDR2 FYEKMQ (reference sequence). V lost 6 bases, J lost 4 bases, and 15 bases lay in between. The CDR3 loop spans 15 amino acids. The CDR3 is CASRPGQLITGELFF. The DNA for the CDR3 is TGTGCCAGCAGACCAGGACAGCTTATCACCGGGGAGCTGTTTTTT.

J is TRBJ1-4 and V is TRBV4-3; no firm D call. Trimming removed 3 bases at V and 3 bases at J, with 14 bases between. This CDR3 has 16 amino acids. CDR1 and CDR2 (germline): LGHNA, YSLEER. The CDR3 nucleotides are TGCGCCAGCAGCCAGGACGGGATCCGGGCTAATGAAAAACTGTTTTTT. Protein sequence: CASSQDGIRANEKLFF.

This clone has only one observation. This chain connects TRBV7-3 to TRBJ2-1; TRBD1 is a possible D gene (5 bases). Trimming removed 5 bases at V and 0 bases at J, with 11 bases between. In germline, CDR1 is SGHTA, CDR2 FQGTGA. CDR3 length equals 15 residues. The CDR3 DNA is TGTGCCAGCAGCACGACAGTTAGCTCCTACAATGAGCAGTTCTTC. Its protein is CASSTTVSSYNEQFF.

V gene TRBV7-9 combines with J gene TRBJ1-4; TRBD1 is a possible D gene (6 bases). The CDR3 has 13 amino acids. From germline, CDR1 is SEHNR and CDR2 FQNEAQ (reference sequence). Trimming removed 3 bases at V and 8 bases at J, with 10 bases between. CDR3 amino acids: CASSLGGSEKLFF. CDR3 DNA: TGTGCCAGCAGCTTGGGGGGCTCAGAAAAACTGTTTTTT.

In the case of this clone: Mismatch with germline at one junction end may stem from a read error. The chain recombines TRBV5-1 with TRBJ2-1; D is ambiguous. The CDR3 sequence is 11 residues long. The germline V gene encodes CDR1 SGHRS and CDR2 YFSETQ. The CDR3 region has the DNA TGCGCCAGCAGCTTGGCCGGCTCCTCGGTCTTC. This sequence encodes CASSLAGSSVF.

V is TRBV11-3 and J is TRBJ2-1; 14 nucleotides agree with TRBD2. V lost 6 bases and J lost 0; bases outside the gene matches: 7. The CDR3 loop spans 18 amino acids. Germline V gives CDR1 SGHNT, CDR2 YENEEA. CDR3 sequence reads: CASSSGTSGGSSYNEQFF. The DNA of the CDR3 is TGTGCCAGCAGTTCCGGGACTAGCGGGGGTTCCTCCTACAATGAGCAGTTCTTC.

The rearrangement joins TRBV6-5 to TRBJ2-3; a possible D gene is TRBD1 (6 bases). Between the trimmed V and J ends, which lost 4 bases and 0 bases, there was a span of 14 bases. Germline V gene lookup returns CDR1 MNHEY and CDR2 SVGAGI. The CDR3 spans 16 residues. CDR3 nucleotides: TGTGCCAGCAGTTCTCCCGCAGGGGCTAGCACAGATACGCAGTATTTT. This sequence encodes CASSSPAGASTDTQYF.

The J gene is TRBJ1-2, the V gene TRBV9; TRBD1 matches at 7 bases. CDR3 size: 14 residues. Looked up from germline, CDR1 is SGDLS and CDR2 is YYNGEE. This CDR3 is CATAAGTDGRGYTF. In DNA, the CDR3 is TGTGCAACAGCAGCCGGGACAGACGGCCGCGGCTACACCTTC.

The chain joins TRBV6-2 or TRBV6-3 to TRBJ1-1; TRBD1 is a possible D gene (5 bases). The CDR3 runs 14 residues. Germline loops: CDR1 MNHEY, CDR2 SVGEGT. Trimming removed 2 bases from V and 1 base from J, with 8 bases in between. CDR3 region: CASSYLQENTEAFF. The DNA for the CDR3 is TGTGCCAGCAGTTACCTACAGGAGAACACTGAAGCTTTCTTT.

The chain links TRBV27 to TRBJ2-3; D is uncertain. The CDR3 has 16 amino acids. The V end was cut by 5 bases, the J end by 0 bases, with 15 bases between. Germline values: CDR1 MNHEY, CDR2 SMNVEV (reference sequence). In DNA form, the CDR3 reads TGTGCCAGCAGTCCATCCGGTAAGGCTAGCACAGATACGCAGTATTTT. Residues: CASSPSGKASTDTQYF.

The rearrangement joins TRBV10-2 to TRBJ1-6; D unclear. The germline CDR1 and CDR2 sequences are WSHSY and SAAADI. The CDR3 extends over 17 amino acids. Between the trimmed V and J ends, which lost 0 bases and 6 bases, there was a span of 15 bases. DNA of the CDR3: TGCGCCAGCAGTGAGTCGGACCTCATTTCCCGTAATTCACCCCTCCACTTT. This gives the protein CASSESDLISRNSPLHF.

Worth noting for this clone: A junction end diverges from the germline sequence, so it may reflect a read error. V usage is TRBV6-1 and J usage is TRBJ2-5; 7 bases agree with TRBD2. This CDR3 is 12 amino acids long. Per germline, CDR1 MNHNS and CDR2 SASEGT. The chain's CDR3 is CASGERGKTQYF. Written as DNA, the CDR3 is TGTGCCAGCGGTGAGCGGGGAAAGACCCAGTACTTC.

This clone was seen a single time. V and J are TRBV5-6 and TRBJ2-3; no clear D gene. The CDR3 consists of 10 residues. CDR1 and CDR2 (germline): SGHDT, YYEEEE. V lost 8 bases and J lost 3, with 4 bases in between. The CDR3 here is CASGTDTQYF. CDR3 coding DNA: TGTGCCAGTGGGACAGATACGCAGTATTTT.

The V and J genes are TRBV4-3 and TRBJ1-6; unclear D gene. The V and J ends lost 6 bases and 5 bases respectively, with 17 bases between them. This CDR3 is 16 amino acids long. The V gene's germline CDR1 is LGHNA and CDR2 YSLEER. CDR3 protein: CASSHRRGADNSPLHF. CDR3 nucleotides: TGCGCCAGCAGTCACCGCCGGGGAGCCGATAATTCACCCCTCCACTTT.

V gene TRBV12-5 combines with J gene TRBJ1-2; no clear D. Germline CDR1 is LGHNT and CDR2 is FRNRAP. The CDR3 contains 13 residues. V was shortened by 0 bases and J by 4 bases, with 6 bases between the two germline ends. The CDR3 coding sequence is TGTGCTAGTGGTTTGGTTTCACCCTATGGCTACACCTTC. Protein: CASGLVSPYGYTF. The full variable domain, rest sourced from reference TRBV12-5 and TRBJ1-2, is DARVTQTPRHKVTEMGQEVTMRCQPILGHNTVFWYRQTMMQGLELLAYFRNRAPLDDSGMPKDRFSAEMPDATLATLKIQPSEPRDSAVYFCASGLVSPYGYTFGSGTRLTVV.

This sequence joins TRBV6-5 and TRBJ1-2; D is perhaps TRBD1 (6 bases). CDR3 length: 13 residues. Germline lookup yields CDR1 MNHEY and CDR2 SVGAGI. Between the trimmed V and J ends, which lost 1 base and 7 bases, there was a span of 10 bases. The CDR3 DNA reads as TGTGCCAGCAGTTACTATACAGGGACTGGCTACACCTTC. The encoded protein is CASSYYTGTGYTF.

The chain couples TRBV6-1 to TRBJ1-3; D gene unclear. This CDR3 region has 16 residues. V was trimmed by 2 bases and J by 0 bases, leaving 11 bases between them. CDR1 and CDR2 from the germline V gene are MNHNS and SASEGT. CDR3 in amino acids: CASSEHVGLSGNTIYF. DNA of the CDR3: TGTGCCAGCAGTGAACACGTCGGTCTCTCTGGAAACACCATATATTTT.

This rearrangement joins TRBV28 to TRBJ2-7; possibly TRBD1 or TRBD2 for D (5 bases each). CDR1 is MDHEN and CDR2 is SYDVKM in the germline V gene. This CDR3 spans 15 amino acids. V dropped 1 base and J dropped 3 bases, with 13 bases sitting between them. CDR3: CASSLFPVGGYEQYF. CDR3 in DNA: TGTGCCAGCAGTTTATTCCCCGTTGGGGGCTACGAGCAGTACTTC. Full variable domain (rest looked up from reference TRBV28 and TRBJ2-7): DVKVTQSSRYLVKRTGEKVFLECVQDMDHENMFWYRQDPGLGLRLIYFSYDVKMKEKGDIPEGYSVSREKKERFSLILESASTNQTSMYLCASSLFPVGGYEQYFGPGTRLTVT.

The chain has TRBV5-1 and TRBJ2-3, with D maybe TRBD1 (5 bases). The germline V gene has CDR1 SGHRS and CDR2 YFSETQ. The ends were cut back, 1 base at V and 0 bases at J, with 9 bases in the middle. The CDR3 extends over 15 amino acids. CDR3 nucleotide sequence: TGCGCCAGCAGCTTGCAGGGATCAAGCACAGATACGCAGTATTTT. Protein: CASSLQGSSTDTQYF.

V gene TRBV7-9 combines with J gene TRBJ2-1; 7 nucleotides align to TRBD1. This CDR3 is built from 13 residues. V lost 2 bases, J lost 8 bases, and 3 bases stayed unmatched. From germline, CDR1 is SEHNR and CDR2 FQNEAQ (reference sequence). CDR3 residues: CASSLPRGYEQFF. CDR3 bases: TGTGCCAGCAGCTTACCCAGGGGGTATGAGCAGTTCTTC.

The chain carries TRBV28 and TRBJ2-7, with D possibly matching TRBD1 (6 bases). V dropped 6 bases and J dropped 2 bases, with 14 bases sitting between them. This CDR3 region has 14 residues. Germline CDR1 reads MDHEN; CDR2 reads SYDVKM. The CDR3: CASRSAGTPYEQYF. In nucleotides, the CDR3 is TGTGCCAGCAGGTCAGCCGGGACACCCTACGAGCAGTACTTC.

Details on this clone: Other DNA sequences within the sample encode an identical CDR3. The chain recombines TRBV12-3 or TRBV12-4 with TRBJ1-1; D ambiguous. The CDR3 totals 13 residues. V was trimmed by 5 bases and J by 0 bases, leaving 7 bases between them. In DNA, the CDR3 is TGTGCCAGCAGTGTCCTGATGAACACTGAAGCTTTCTTT. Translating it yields CASSVLMNTEAFF.

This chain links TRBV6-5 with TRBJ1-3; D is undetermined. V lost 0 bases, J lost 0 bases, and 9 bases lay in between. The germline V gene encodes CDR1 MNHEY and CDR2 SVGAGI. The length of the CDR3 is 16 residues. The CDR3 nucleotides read TGTGCCAGCAGTTACTCGATTAGTCACTCTGGAAACACCATATATTTT. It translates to CASSYSISHSGNTIYF.

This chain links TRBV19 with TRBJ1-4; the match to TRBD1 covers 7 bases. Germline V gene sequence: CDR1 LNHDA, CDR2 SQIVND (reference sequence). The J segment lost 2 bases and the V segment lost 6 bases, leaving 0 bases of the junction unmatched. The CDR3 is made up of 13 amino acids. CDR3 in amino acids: CASRQGTNEKLFF. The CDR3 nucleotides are TGTGCCAGTAGACAGGGGACTAATGAAAAACTGTTTTTT.

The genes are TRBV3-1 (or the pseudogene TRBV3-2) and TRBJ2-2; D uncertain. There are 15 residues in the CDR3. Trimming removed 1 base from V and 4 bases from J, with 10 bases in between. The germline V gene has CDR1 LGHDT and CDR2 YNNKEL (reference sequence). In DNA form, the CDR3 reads TGTGCCAGCAGCCAAGCTGGCGCAATCACCGGGGAGCTGTTTTTT. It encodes CASSQAGAITGELFF.